This passage covers 12 T cell receptor beta chains from one sample sequenced in a study of regulatory T cells in long-lasting Graves disease. Time point described: persistent/refractory GD, antithyroid drugs over 5 years with positive TRAb. There was RNA extracted from PBMCs, and the TCR library was made from it. CDR3 regions were amplified by Arm-PCR using iRepertoire HTBI primers to build TCR beta libraries. Via MiXCR, TCRdb re-called the multiplex PCR reads, giving one row per CDR3 protein. The data contain 400,000 to 500,000 distinct CDR3 sequences, 22% of them singletons. The sample in question was peripheral blood mononuclear cells (PBMCs), obtained when the disease was refractory, from a patient treated with antithyroid drugs. These TCRs come from a female donor with Graves disease.

The chain joins TRBV5-5 to TRBJ1-5, with D possibly TRBD1 on 5 matching bases. Germline V lookup: CDR1 SGHKS, CDR2 YYEKEE (reference sequence). The CDR3 runs 17 residues. Trimming stripped 2 bases from V and 9 bases from J, with 24 bases between. CDR3 residues: CASSFPAIREGIGPQHF. The DNA for the CDR3 is TGTGCCAGCAGCTTTCCTGCGATCAGGGAGGGTATAGGGCCCCAGCATTTT.

In this sample, this clonotype turned up a few times. The chain recombines TRBV7-2 with TRBJ1-4; weak D call: TRBD1 (5 bases). Per germline, CDR1 SGHTA and CDR2 FQGNSA. The CDR3 is 16 residues long. The ends were cut back, 5 bases at V and 3 bases at J, with 16 bases in the middle. CDR3 amino acids: CASSAVGGPSNEKLFF. The CDR3 region has the DNA TGTGCCAGCAGCGCCGTCGGGGGACCTTCTAATGAAAAACTGTTTTTT. Full variable domain (outside the CDR3, taken from reference TRBV7-2 and TRBJ1-4): GAGVSQSPSNKVTEKGKDVELRCDPISGHTALYWYRQSLGQGLEFLIYFQGNSAPDKSGLPSDRFSAERTGGSVSTLTIQRTQQEDSAVYLCASSAVGGPSNEKLFFGSGTQLSVL.

The V call is TRBV29-1, the J call TRBJ2-5, with 8 bases identical to TRBD1. The CDR3 runs 12 residues. V shed 4 bases and J 4 bases; nucleotides not matched to a gene: 2. Germline CDR1 is SQVTM and CDR2 is ANQGSEA. CDR3 in amino acids: CSVGGQGETQYF. The CDR3 DNA reads TGCAGCGTTGGCGGACAGGGAGAGACCCAGTACTTC.

This clonotype was seen only a few times. The rearrangement uses TRBV6-1 and TRBJ2-7, with 10 bases fitting TRBD2. The CDR3 extends over 17 amino acids. Losses at the gene ends were 6 bases for V and 5 bases for J; bases not matched to a gene: 16. The germline V gene encodes CDR1 MNHNS and CDR2 SASEGT. CDR3 in amino acids: CASSPFGSGGARDEQYF. The CDR3 nucleotides are TGTGCCAGCAGCCCCTTCGGCAGCGGGGGGGCCCGGGACGAGCAGTACTTC.

This clonotype occurred many times. This chain connects TRBV2 to TRBJ2-2; a possible D gene is TRBD1 (5 bases). This CDR3 has 15 residues. Per germline, CDR1 SNHLY and CDR2 FYNNEI. With 0 bases removed from V and 5 bases from J, the gap between germline ends came to 10 bases. The CDR3 DNA sequence: TGTGCCAGCAGTGAAGCGGAAAGACAGACCGGGGAGCTGTTTTTT. Amino acid sequence: CASSEAERQTGELFF. Looking up the rest from reference TRBV2 and TRBJ2-2 gives the full variable domain: EPEVTQTPSHQVTQMGQEVILRCVPISNHLYFYWYRQILGQKVEFLVSFYNNEISEKSEIFDDQFSVERPDGSNFTLKIRSTKLEDSAMYFCASSEAERQTGELFFGEGSRLTVL.

This clonotype appeared once. The chain employs TRBV20-1 and TRBJ1-6, with 10 positions matching TRBD1. The ends lost 4 bases at V and 4 bases at J; junction bases unmatched: 4. The CDR3 contains 15 residues. The germline V gene encodes CDR1 DFQATT and CDR2 SNEGSKA (reference sequence). In DNA form, the CDR3 reads TGCAGTGCTACGCGGACAGGGGGGTATAATTCACCCCTCCACTTT. Its protein is CSATRTGGYNSPLHF.

This clonotype has just a few counts. J is TRBJ2-7 and V is TRBV7-9; the D gene could be TRBD1 or TRBD2 (5 bases each). V was cut by 5 bases and J by 3 bases, with 14 bases left in between. The germline CDR1 and CDR2 sequences are SEHNR and FQNEAQ (reference sequence). The CDR3 contains 14 residues. The CDR3 loop reads CASSPRDGRYEQYF. Here the CDR3 DNA reads TGTGCCAGCAGCCCCCGGGACGGACGCTACGAGCAGTACTTC.

The chain has TRBV20-1 and TRBJ2-2; 7 bases agree with TRBD2. CDR1 and CDR2 (germline): DFQATT, SNEGSKA (reference sequence). CDR3 length: 14 residues. J was trimmed by 5 bases and V by 5 bases; bases with no gene match: 8. The CDR3 region is CSAQAGKSTGELFF. Here the CDR3 DNA reads TGCAGTGCTCAAGCGGGGAAGTCGACCGGGGAGCTGTTTTTT.

The chain links TRBV19 to TRBJ1-1; no clear D gene. Germline V gene data show CDR1 as LNHDA and CDR2 as SQIVND (reference sequence). This CDR3 comprises 14 residues. V dropped 5 bases and J dropped 3 bases, with 13 bases sitting between them. The CDR3 nucleotides are TGTGCCAGTAGTCCGGTCCTTGCGCACACTGAAGCTTTCTTT. This codes for CASSPVLAHTEAFF.

This clonotype was found many times. The chain joins TRBV20-1 to TRBJ1-2, with unresolved D. Germline V CDR1 and CDR2: DFQATT, SNEGSKA (reference sequence). The CDR3 is 11 amino acids. With 6 bases removed from V and 8 bases from J, the gap between germline ends came to 13 bases. The CDR3 loop reads CSAKGFDGYTF. The CDR3 DNA sequence: TGCAGTGCCAAGGGTTTCGACGGCTACACCTTC.

This chain uses TRBV4-1 with TRBJ1-4; no clear D. The V gene lost 1 base and the J gene lost 5 bases, with 17 bases spanning the gap. Per the germline V gene, CDR1 is MGHRA and CDR2 is YSYEKL. The CDR3 is 17 residues long. Written as DNA, the CDR3 is TGCGCCAGCAGCCAAGGGGTACTTGGCAGGCCAAATGAAAAACTGTTTTTT. The encoded protein is CASSQGVLGRPNEKLFF.

This clonotype was detected only a few times. The CDR3 loop is CASSDPIETQYF. Written as DNA, the CDR3 is TGTGCCAGCAGTGATCCCATTGAGACCCAGTACTTC. This rearrangement joins TRBV25-1 to TRBJ2-5; D unclear. CDR1 is MGHDK and CDR2 is SYGVNS in the germline V gene. The V gene lost 3 bases and the J gene lost 5 bases, with 7 bases spanning the gap. The CDR3 consists of 12 residues.